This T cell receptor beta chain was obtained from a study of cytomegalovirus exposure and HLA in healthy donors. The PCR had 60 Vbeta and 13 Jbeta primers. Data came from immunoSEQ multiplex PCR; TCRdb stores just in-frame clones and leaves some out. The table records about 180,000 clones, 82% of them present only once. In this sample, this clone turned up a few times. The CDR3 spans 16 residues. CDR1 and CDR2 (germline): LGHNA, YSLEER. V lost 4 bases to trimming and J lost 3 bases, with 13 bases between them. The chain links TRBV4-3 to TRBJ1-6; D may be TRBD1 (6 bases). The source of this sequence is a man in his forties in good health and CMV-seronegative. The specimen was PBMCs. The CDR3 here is CASSLYRTDYNSPLHF. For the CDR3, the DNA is TGCGCCAGCAGCCTGTATAGGACAGACTATAATTCACCCCTCCACTTT.